This record covers a single T cell receptor (beta chain). These data come from a study of blood T cell repertoires in COVID-19. The wider study: From the United States, Italy and Spain came samples of acute and convalescent COVID-19. PBMCs, B-cell-depleted T cells, or T cells provided the cDNA or gDNA that made up the material.

Germline CDR1 SGHTA, CDR2 FQGTGA. Trimming removed 5 bases at V and 4 bases at J, with 9 bases between. The CDR3 loop spans 13 amino acids. Original methodology: Scientists estimated how many nucleated cells there were by amplifying reference gene primers. Clones were read by immunoSEQ multiplex PCR, and TCRdb kept only the in-frame ones, dropping some. D and trimming come from the DNA, and the V and J calls and clone size come from that table. The sample consists of more than 100,000 clones, about 90% of them appearing once. The receptor's source is a human donor in a cohort sampled during active COVID-19. The V call is TRBV7-3, the J call TRBJ1-3, with D uncertain. Source material: peripheral blood. CDR3 nucleotide sequence: TGTGCCAGCAGCCCGATCGGGGGAAACACCATATATTTT. It translates to CASSPIGGNTIYF.